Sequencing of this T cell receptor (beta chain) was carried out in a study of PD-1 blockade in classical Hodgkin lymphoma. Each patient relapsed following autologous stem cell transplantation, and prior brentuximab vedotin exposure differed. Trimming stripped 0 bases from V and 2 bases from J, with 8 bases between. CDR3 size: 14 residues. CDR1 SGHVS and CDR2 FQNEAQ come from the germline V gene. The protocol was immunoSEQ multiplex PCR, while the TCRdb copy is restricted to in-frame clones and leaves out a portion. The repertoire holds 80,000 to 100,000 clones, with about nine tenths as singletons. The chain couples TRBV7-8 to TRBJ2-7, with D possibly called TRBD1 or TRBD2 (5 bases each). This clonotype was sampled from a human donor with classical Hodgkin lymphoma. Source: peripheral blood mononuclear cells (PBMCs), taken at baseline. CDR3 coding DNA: TGTGCCAGCAGCTTAGCGGGACCACCCTACGAGCAGTACTTC. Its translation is CASSLAGPPYEQYF.